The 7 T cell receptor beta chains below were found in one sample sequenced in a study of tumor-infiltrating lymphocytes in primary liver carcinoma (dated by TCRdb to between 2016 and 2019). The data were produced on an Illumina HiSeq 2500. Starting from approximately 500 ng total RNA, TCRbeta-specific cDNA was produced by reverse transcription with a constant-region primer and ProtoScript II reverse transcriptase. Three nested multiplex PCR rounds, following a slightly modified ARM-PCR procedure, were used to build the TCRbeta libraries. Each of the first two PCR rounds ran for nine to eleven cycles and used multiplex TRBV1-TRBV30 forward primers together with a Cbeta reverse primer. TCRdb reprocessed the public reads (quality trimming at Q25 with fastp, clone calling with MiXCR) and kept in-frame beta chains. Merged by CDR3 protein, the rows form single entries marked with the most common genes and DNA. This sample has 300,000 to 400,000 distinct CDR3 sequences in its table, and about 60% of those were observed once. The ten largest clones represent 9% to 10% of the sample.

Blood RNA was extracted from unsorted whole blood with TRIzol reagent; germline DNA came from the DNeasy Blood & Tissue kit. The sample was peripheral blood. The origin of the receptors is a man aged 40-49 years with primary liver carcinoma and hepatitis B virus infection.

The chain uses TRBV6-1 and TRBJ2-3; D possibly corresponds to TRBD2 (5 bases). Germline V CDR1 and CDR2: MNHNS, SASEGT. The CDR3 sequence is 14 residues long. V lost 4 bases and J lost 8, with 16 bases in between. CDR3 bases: TGTGCCAGCAGTGTGATAGTGGGAGAAGGTACGCAGTATTTT. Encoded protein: CASSVIVGEGTQYF.

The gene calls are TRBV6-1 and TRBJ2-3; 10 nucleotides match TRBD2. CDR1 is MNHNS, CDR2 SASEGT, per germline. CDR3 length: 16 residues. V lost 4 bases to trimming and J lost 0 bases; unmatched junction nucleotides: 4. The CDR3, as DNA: TGTGCCAGCAGTGCGGGACTAGCGAGTAGCACAGATACGCAGTATTTT. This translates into CASSAGLASSTDTQYF.

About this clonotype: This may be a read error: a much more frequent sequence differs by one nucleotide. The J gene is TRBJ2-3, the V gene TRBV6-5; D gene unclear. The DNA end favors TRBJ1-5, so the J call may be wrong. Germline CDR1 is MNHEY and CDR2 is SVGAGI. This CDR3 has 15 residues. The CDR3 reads CASSYSDPSTDTQHF. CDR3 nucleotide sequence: TGTGCCAGCAGTTACTCAGACCCTAGCACAGATACGCAGCATTTT.

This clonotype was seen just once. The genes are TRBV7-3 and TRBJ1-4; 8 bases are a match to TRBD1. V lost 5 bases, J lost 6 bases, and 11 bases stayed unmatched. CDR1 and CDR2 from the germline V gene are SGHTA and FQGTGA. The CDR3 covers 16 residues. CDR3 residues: CASSPGPTGDYEKLFF. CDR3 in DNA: TGTGCCAGCAGCCCCGGACCGACAGGGGATTATGAAAAACTGTTTTTT.

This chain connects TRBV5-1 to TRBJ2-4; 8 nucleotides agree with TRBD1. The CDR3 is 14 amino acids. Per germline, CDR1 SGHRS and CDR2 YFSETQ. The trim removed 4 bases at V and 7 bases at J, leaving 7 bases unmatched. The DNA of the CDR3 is TGCGCCAGCAGCCCTGCGACAGGGGCGAACATTCAGTACTTC. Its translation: CASSPATGANIQYF.

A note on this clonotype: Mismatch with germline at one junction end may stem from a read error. CDR3 sequence reads: CAISRTGTGEDEQYF. DNA of the CDR3: TGTGCCATCAGCCGTACTGGGACAGGGGAGGACGAGCAGTACTTC. This rearrangement joins TRBV7-9 to TRBJ2-7; 10 nucleotides line up with TRBD1. Germline V CDR1 and CDR2: SEHNR, FQNEAQ (reference sequence). This CDR3 spans 15 amino acids.

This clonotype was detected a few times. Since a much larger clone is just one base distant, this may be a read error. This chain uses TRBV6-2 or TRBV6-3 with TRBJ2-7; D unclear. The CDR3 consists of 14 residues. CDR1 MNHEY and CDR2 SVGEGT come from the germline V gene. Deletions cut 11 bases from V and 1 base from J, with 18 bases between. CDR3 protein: CAGTNAGGSYEQYF. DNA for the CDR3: TGTGCCGGCACCAATGCTGGTGGTTCCTACGAGCAGTACTTC.